The rows below give T cell receptor beta chains drawn from one sample of a study of shared clonotypes between healthy human individuals. Measured with immunoSEQ multiplex PCR; TCRdb has only the in-frame clones, and not every one. The sample carries approximately 1.9 million clones, 80% to 95% recorded once. The sample comprised naive CD8+ T cells from PBMCs. The receptors originated from a man between 18 and 35 years old in good health. Some clones in this sample may be carry-over from other donors' samples. Each CDR3 is given with its conserved first and last residue. D genes are given only for firm matches. Size is stated for part of the rows, as once, few or many counts, or as a class when the clone is expanded.

clone size,D gene,J gene,V gene,CDR3 protein,CDR3 DNA
.,.,TRBJ1-1,TRBV15,CATREENTEAFF,TGTGCCACCAGGGAAGAGAACACTGAAGCTTTCTTT
once,TRBD2,TRBJ2-1,TRBV27,CASSLRTSGNSYNEQFF,TGTGCCAGCAGTTTACGGACTAGCGGGAACTCCTACAATGAGCAGTTCTTC
.,TRBD2,TRBJ2-1,TRBV11-3,CASSFEAGLAGGVVEQFF,TGTGCCAGCAGCTTCGAAGCCGGACTAGCGGGAGGGGTAGTTGAGCAGTTCTTC
.,.,TRBJ1-2,TRBV21-1,CASSKLTDSDYGYTF,TGTGCCAGCAGCAAACTAACGGACAGTGACTATGGCTACACCTTC
.,.,TRBJ1-6,TRBV27,CASSPWTASYNSPLHF,TGTGCCAGCAGTCCCTGGACAGCGTCTTATAATTCACCCCTCCACTTT
.,TRBD2,TRBJ2-1,TRBV2,CASSPTGGTRRDEQFF,TGTGCCAGCAGCCCCACGGGGGGGACTAGGAGGGATGAGCAGTTCTTC
.,.,TRBJ1-1,TRBV28,CASSLRKEWASNTEAFF,TGTGCCAGCAGTTTAAGGAAGGAGTGGGCGTCGAACACTGAAGCTTTCTTT
.,TRBD1,TRBJ2-6,TRBV7-9,CASSYGQGSGANVLTF,TGTGCCAGCAGCTATGGACAGGGCTCTGGGGCCAACGTCCTGACTTTC
.,.,TRBJ2-3,TRBV4-3,CASSRLDSTSTDTQYF,TGCGCCAGCAGCCGACTCGACTCGACGAGCACAGATACGCAGTATTTT
.,TRBD1,TRBJ2-7,TRBV5-1,CASSSGTGDYEQYF,TGCGCCAGCAGCTCCGGGACAGGGGACTACGAGCAGTACTTC
.,TRBD2,TRBJ2-7,TRBV11-2,CASSFESSGSAEQYF,TGTGCCAGCAGCTTTGAATCTAGCGGGAGTGCCGAGCAGTACTTC
.,TRBD2,TRBJ2-2,TRBV6-6,CASRGAGGWNTGELFF,TGTGCCAGCAGGGGAGCGGGAGGGTGGAACACCGGGGAGCTGTTTTTT
.,.,TRBJ2-7,TRBV27,CASSLGIGHEQYF,TGTGCCAGCAGTTTAGGAATCGGACACGAGCAGTACTTC
.,.,TRBJ2-3,TRBV7-2,CASSLRVLATGTDTQYF,TGTGCCAGCAGCTTAAGAGTCCTAGCGACCGGCACAGATACGCAGTATTTT
.,TRBD1,TRBJ2-7,TRBV19,CASSNRQGDYEQYF,TGTGCCAGTAGTAATCGACAGGGGGACTACGAGCAGTACTTC